Following are 30 T cell receptor beta chains from one sample sequenced in a study of beta chain features in type 1 diabetes. The investigators reverse transcribed all of the isolated RNA, so they sequenced expressed TCRB transcripts. The method was immunoSEQ multiplex PCR; TCRdb's version includes in-frame clones alone and lacks a portion of them. The sample consists of under 450,000 clones, approximately 15% of them appearing once. The sample comprised naive CD4+ T cells from blood. These receptors all come from a man younger than 40 in good health.

The table lists this clone with a few counts. Just one base apart from a much larger clone, this may be a read error. The chain combines TRBV7-3 with TRBJ2-3; D gene uncertain. Germline CDR1 SGHTA, CDR2 FQGTGA. V was shortened by 2 bases and J by 2 bases, with 2 bases between the two germline ends. The CDR3 spans 12 residues. In DNA, the CDR3 is TGTGCCAGCAGCTTACACACAGATACGCAGTATTTT. It codes for CASSLHTDTQYF. Using reference TRBV7-3 and TRBJ2-3 for the parts outside the CDR3, the full variable domain is GAGVSQTPSNKVTEKGKYVELRCDPISGHTALYWYRQSLGQGPEFLIYFQGTGAADDSGLPNDRFFAVRPEGSVSTLKIQRTERGDSAVYLCASSLHTDTQYFGPGTRLTVL.

The table lists this clone with a few counts. V gene TRBV7-2 combines with J gene TRBJ2-2; 7 nucleotides line up with TRBD1. There are 14 residues in the CDR3. The germline V gene encodes CDR1 SGHTA and CDR2 FQGNSA. Unmatched junction bases numbered 7, after V lost 5 bases and J lost 7 bases. The CDR3 nucleotides read TGTGCCAGCAGCACCATAAGGGACAGCGGGGAGCTGTTTTTT. Translating gives CASSTIRDSGELFF.

This clone was picked up a small number of times. The rearrangement uses TRBV6-5 and TRBJ2-1; D uncertain. Germline CDR1 reads MNHEY; CDR2 reads SVGAGI. The CDR3 is made up of 11 amino acids. V was cut by 4 bases and J by 10 bases, with 8 bases left in between. The CDR3, as DNA: TGTGCCAGCAGTTCTCCGGCGGAGCAGTTCTTC. Translation gives CASSSPAEQFF.

This clone was counted ten times or more. Other nucleotide sequences from this sample produce the same CDR3. This chain connects TRBV14 to TRBJ1-1, with a tentative D call TRBD1 (5 bases). This CDR3 is built from 15 residues. V lost 3 bases and J lost 0, with 11 bases in between. Germline V lookup: CDR1 SGHDN, CDR2 FVKESK. The CDR3: CASSHLGRMNTEAFF. The CDR3 nucleotides are TGTGCCAGCAGCCACTTGGGACGCATGAACACTGAAGCTTTCTTT.

In its sample, this clone was seen a few times. V gene TRBV7-3 combines with J gene TRBJ1-1; D is unclear. In germline, CDR1 is SGHTA, CDR2 FQGTGA. V was pared by 0 bases and J by 2 bases, with 7 bases between. The CDR3 runs to 14 residues. The CDR3 DNA follows: TGTGCCAGCAGCTTAACCGAGTTAAACACTGAAGCTTTCTTT. The encoded protein is CASSLTELNTEAFF.

This clone has only one observation. This chain joins TRBV14 and TRBJ1-2; the D gene is possibly TRBD1 (6 bases). Trimming stripped 3 bases from V and 4 bases from J, with 15 bases between. The CDR3 runs to 15 residues. Germline V gene data show CDR1 as SGHDN and CDR2 as FVKESK. CDR3: CASSHGTFLGYGYTF. The CDR3 nucleotides are TGTGCCAGCAGCCACGGGACATTTCTTGGCTATGGCTACACCTTC.

The chain uses TRBV7-9 and TRBJ1-6; no firm D call. V was clipped by 10 bases and J by 7 bases, with 20 bases between them. The germline V gene has CDR1 SEHNR and CDR2 FQNEAQ (reference sequence). The CDR3 runs 15 residues. CDR3 in amino acids: CATRREEAPNSPLHF. The CDR3 DNA is TGTGCCACCCGTCGGGAGGAAGCTCCCAATTCACCCCTCCACTTT.

The chain has TRBV25-1 and TRBJ1-2; D call uncertain. The V end was cut by 5 bases, the J end by 7 bases, with 14 bases between. The CDR3 contains 13 residues. CDR1 and CDR2 from the germline V gene are MGHDK and SYGVNS. In DNA form, the CDR3 reads TGTGCCAGCAGTTCAACCCAAGGGAGTGGCTACACCTTC. Its translation: CASSSTQGSGYTF.

CDR3 loop: CAISESRGMGQPQHF. CDR3 DNA sequence: TGTGCCATCAGTGAGTCGAGAGGGATGGGTCAGCCCCAGCATTTT. V usage is TRBV10-3 and J usage is TRBJ1-5; no clear D. V was trimmed by 0 bases and J by 6 bases, leaving 12 bases between them. Per the germline V gene, CDR1 is ENHRY and CDR2 is SYGVKD. The CDR3 contains 15 residues.

The chain couples TRBV30 to TRBJ2-1, with D possibly being TRBD1 or TRBD2 (5 bases each). V lost 0 bases and J lost 5, with 11 bases in between. The CDR3 has 14 residues. The germline CDR1 and CDR2 sequences are GTSNPN and SVGIG (reference sequence). The CDR3 coding sequence is TGTGCCTGGAGTGTAAGAGGGACCCACAATGAGCAGTTCTTC. Translating gives CAWSVRGTHNEQFF. Based on the CDR3 plus reference TRBV30 and TRBJ2-1, the full variable domain is SQTIHQWPATLVQPVGSPLSLECTVEGTSNPNLYWYRQAAGRGLQLLFYSVGIGQISSEVPQNLSASRPQDRQFILSSKKLLLSDSGFYLCAWSVRGTHNEQFFGPGTRLTVL.

This clone occurred a few times. The genes are TRBV18 and TRBJ2-3; D gene uncertain. The CDR3 extends over 12 amino acids. Trimming took 6 bases from V and 0 from J, leaving 4 bases between them. The germline V gene encodes CDR1 KGHSH and CDR2 LQKENI. The CDR3 reads CASSDSTDTQYF. CDR3 nucleotide sequence: TGTGCCAGCTCGGACAGCACAGATACGCAGTATTTT.

This clone has just a few counts. V usage is TRBV10-3 and J usage is TRBJ1-6, with 9 positions matching TRBD1. This CDR3 comprises 14 residues. CDR1 ENHRY and CDR2 SYGVKD come from the germline V gene. The V segment lost 10 bases and the J segment 9 bases; nucleotides outside the gene matches: 10. The CDR3 loop reads CATFPGQGRSPLHF. DNA of the CDR3: TGTGCCACGTTCCCGGGACAGGGTCGTTCACCCCTCCACTTT.

The rearrangement uses TRBV18 and TRBJ2-1; TRBD1 might be the D (6 bases). Germline values: CDR1 KGHSH, CDR2 LQKENI. The CDR3 runs to 13 residues. V shed 6 bases and J shed 7 bases, with 13 bases lying between them. In DNA, the CDR3 is TGTGCCAGCTCTGGGGGCAGGGTGAATGAGCAGTTCTTC. It encodes CASSGGRVNEQFF.

The chain couples TRBV2 to TRBJ2-1; D uncertain. V was trimmed by 7 bases and J by 10 bases, leaving 8 bases between them. Germline-derived CDR1 and CDR2 are SNHLY and FYNNEI. This CDR3 is built from 10 residues. In nucleotides, the CDR3 is TGTGCCAGCATCTCTCTGGAGCAGTTCTTC. Translation: CASISLEQFF.

Only a few counts were recorded for this clone. This chain joins TRBV5-6 and TRBJ2-5; 7 nucleotides agree with TRBD2. The germline CDR1 and CDR2 sequences are SGHDT and YYEEEE. This CDR3 has 14 residues. The junction had 4 bases not matched to a gene; V was cut back by 0 bases and J by 5 bases. CDR3 protein: CASSLVPGRETQYF. The CDR3 nucleotides read TGTGCCAGCAGCTTGGTCCCCGGGAGGGAGACCCAGTACTTC.

This chain uses TRBV6-6 with TRBJ2-1, with 10 positions matching TRBD1. The CDR3 sequence is 13 residues long. Germline V gives CDR1 MNHNY, CDR2 SVGAGI (reference sequence). Trimming cost V 5 bases and J 7 bases; bases outside gene matches: 2. In nucleotides, the CDR3 is TGTGCCAGCAGTGGGGGACAGGGGAATGAGCAGTTCTTC. This gives the protein CASSGGQGNEQFF.

The rearrangement links TRBV7-9 to TRBJ2-7; possibly TRBD2 for D (5 bases). The CDR3 totals 16 residues. The ends were cut back, 5 bases at V and 5 bases at J, with 22 bases in the middle. Germline V gene lookup returns CDR1 SEHNR and CDR2 FQNEAQ (reference sequence). DNA for the CDR3: TGTGCCAGCAGCGCGTACCGGGATTCACGTCCCCACGAGCAGTACTTC. Its translation: CASSAYRDSRPHEQYF.

This clone showed up just a few times. The chain combines TRBV5-4 with TRBJ2-1, with 8 nucleotides matching TRBD1. V trimming: 4 bases; J trimming: 3 bases; junction bases outside the gene matches: 9. Germline V CDR1 and CDR2: SGHNT, YYREEE (reference sequence). The CDR3 covers 16 residues. CDR3 residues: CASSPAKDRVYNEQFF. For the CDR3, the DNA is TGTGCCAGCAGCCCGGCGAAGGACAGGGTCTACAATGAGCAGTTCTTC.

This clone is a singleton in its sample. The J gene is TRBJ1-6, the V gene TRBV7-2; D unclear. Germline CDR1 and CDR2: SGHTA and FQGNSA. The CDR3 runs to 15 residues. The germline V and J ends were trimmed by 0 bases and 3 bases, with 6 bases remaining between them. CDR3 region: CASSLAGIYNSPLHF. The DNA of the CDR3 is TGTGCCAGCAGCTTAGCAGGGATCTATAATTCACCCCTCCACTTT.

This clone was picked up a small number of times. The V and J genes are TRBV5-1 and TRBJ2-5; a weak D match, TRBD2 (6 bases). Trimming stripped 2 bases from V and 3 bases from J, with 11 bases between. Germline V gene lookup returns CDR1 SGHRS and CDR2 YFSETQ. This CDR3 has 14 amino acids. CDR3 nucleotide sequence: TGCGCCAGCAGCTTCCGGGACTCAAAAGAGACCCAGTACTTC. This sequence encodes CASSFRDSKETQYF.

The genes are TRBV25-1 and TRBJ2-2; 9 nucleotides agree with TRBD2. The CDR3 sequence is 17 residues long. Per the germline V gene, CDR1 is MGHDK and CDR2 is SYGVNS. Trimming cost V 2 bases and J 4 bases; bases outside gene matches: 8. The DNA for the CDR3 is TGTGCCAGCAGTGAACAGTGGGGAGCGGGAGGCACCGGGGAGCTGTTTTTT. Translation: CASSEQWGAGGTGELFF.

This clone was observed a handful of times. The genes are TRBV5-1 and TRBJ2-7; no firm D call. CDR1 SGHRS and CDR2 YFSETQ come from the germline V gene. V shed 2 bases and J shed 5 bases, with 8 bases lying between them. The length of the CDR3 is 12 residues. In DNA, the CDR3 is TGCGCCAGCAGCTTTGAGGACCACGAGCAGTACTTC. It yields the protein CASSFEDHEQYF.

The V and J genes are TRBV4-3 and TRBJ2-3; D unresolved. The germline V and J ends were trimmed by 1 base and 0 bases, with 8 bases remaining between them. The CDR3 totals 15 residues. Germline CDR1 and CDR2: LGHNA and YSLEER. CDR3 in DNA: TGCGCCAGCAGCCAAGGAACGACAAGCACAGATACGCAGTATTTT. It specifies CASSQGTTSTDTQYF.

This clone was observed a handful of times. V is TRBV7-2 and J is TRBJ2-3; the match to TRBD2 covers 7 bases. The CDR3 has 15 residues. Trimming took 5 bases from V and 4 from J; bases not matched to a gene: 9. CDR1 SGHTA and CDR2 FQGNSA come from the germline V gene. In DNA form, the CDR3 reads TGTGCCAGCAGCCCCCGGACTAGTTTTGCAGATACGCAGTATTTT. This translates into CASSPRTSFADTQYF.

This clone was counted only a few times. The chain employs TRBV10-3 and TRBJ2-7, with 14 bases fitting TRBD2. Germline loops: CDR1 ENHRY, CDR2 SYGVKD. The CDR3 covers 14 residues. Trimming removed 7 bases from V and 6 bases from J; junction bases left unmatched: 5. The CDR3 loop is CAIKRTSGRTEQYV. In DNA, the CDR3 is TGTGCCATCAAGAGGACTAGCGGGAGGACCGAGCAGTACGTC.

This clone was detected only a few times. This chain joins TRBV19 and TRBJ2-3; TRBD1 aligns across 10 bases. The CDR3 runs to 14 residues. Germline V gene lookup returns CDR1 LNHDA and CDR2 SQIVND (reference sequence). V shed 11 bases and J 7 bases; nucleotides not matched to a gene: 12. In DNA, the CDR3 is TGTGCCGCAGCCGGGACAGGGGTTATTCATACGCAGTATTTT. Its protein product is CAAAGTGVIHTQYF.

J is TRBJ2-1 and V is TRBV6-5; weak D call: TRBD1 (5 bases). This CDR3 is built from 11 residues. CDR1 and CDR2 (germline): MNHEY, SVGAGI. The V gene lost 7 bases and the J gene lost 12 bases, with 13 bases spanning the gap. The CDR3 loop reads CASTQGNRQFF. CDR3 coding DNA: TGTGCCAGCACTCAGGGTAATCGGCAGTTCTTC.

This clone was recorded a few times. The V gene is TRBV4-3, the J gene TRBJ1-4; TRBD1 might be the D (5 bases). CDR1 and CDR2 from the germline V gene are LGHNA and YSLEER. The germline V and J ends were trimmed by 0 bases and 7 bases, with 18 bases remaining between them. This CDR3 contains 17 residues. CDR3 sequence: CASSQEHETAKPEKLFF. The CDR3 DNA reads TGCGCCAGCAGCCAAGAACACGAGACAGCAAAGCCTGAAAAACTGTTTTTT.

This clone has only a few counts. The V gene is TRBV4-2, the J gene TRBJ1-2; 7 positions match TRBD1. J gave up 4 bases and V 0 bases, and 8 bases lay outside the gene matches. Germline V lookup: CDR1 LGHNA, CDR2 YNFKEQ. CDR3 length: 16 amino acids. The CDR3, as DNA: TGTGCCAGCAGCCAAGATCGGACAGGTAGTGGCTATGGCTACACCTTC. It is translated as CASSQDRTGSGYGYTF.

The chain carries TRBV19 and TRBJ2-1; 8 bases match TRBD2. The CDR3 is made up of 15 amino acids. The junction had 9 bases not matched to a gene; V was cut back by 10 bases and J by 1 base. Germline V gene data show CDR1 as LNHDA and CDR2 as SQIVND (reference sequence). The CDR3: CATGWVAGSYNEQFF. The CDR3 DNA reads TGTGCCACCGGATGGGTAGCGGGATCCTACAATGAGCAGTTCTTC.